The rows below give T cell receptor beta chains drawn from one sample of a study of T cell responses to AZD1222 COVID-19 vaccine. The method was immunoSEQ multiplex PCR; TCRdb's version includes in-frame clones alone and lacks a portion of them. Altogether around 99,000 clones are present, nearly 90% being singletons, with the ten largest covering approximately 4.8%. Sequences were derived from peripheral blood, sampled 28 days after the second AZD1222 dose. The receptors derive from an adult who received the AZD1222 COVID-19 vaccine. CDR3s include the opening cysteine and the closing phenylalanine or tryptophan. The D gene is left open where the match is weak. For some rows the clone size is stated as once, few or many, or as a class when expanded; others skip it.

len: 11
abundance: NA
v_gene: TRBV5-6
d_gene: NA
j_gene: TRBJ2-7
CDR3nt: TGTGCCAGCAGCTTGGCTTACGAGCAGTACTTC
CDR3aa: CASSLAYEQYF

len: 14
abundance: NA
v_gene: TRBV7-9
d_gene: TRBD2
j_gene: TRBJ2-1
CDR3nt: TGTGCCAGCGAGGCTCGCGGGGGGGCAGAGGAGCAGTTCTTC
CDR3aa: CASEARGGAEEQFF

len: 15
abundance: NA
v_gene: TRBV27
d_gene: TRBD1
j_gene: TRBJ2-3
CDR3nt: TGTGCCAGCAGTTTATGGGGACAGGGCACAGATACGCAGTATTTT
CDR3aa: CASSLWGQGTDTQYF

len: 18
abundance: NA
v_gene: TRBV24-1
d_gene: NA
j_gene: TRBJ2-3
CDR3nt: TGTGCCACCAGTGACCCTACCCGGGGGCCAAAAAGCACAGATACGCAGTATTTT
CDR3aa: CATSDPTRGPKSTDTQYF

len: 8
abundance: few
v_gene: TRBV10-3
d_gene: NA
j_gene: TRBJ1-2
CDR3nt: TGTGCCGCCGGGGGCTACACCTTC
CDR3aa: CAAGGYTF

len: 15
abundance: NA
v_gene: TRBV9
d_gene: TRBD2
j_gene: TRBJ2-7
CDR3nt: TGTGCCAGCAGCGTAGGGGCAGGGAGGGCCTACGAGCAGTACTTC
CDR3aa: CASSVGAGRAYEQYF

len: 12
abundance: NA
v_gene: TRBV19
d_gene: NA
j_gene: TRBJ1-5
CDR3nt: TGTGCCAGTAGGAGAAGGGATCAGCCCCAGCATTTT
CDR3aa: CASRRRDQPQHF

len: 14
abundance: NA
v_gene: TRBV19
d_gene: NA
j_gene: TRBJ2-2
CDR3nt: TGTGCCAGTTCAAACAGGGCTTATGGCGGGGAGCTGTTTTTT
CDR3aa: CASSNRAYGGELFF

len: 16
abundance: NA
v_gene: TRBV25-1
d_gene: TRBD1
j_gene: TRBJ2-1
CDR3nt: TGTGCCAGCAGTGGGACAGGGTTTTTATTAAGGAATGAGCAGTTCTTC
CDR3aa: CASSGTGFLLRNEQFF

len: 13
abundance: once
v_gene: TRBV5-1
d_gene: NA
j_gene: TRBJ1-1
CDR3nt: TGCGCCAGCAGCTTGGCCTTGGAGACTGAAGCTTTCTTT
CDR3aa: CASSLALETEAFF

len: 13
abundance: NA
v_gene: TRBV7-9
d_gene: NA
j_gene: TRBJ2-7
CDR3nt: TGTGCCAGCAGCTCCGGACGGATCTACGAGCAGTACTTC
CDR3aa: CASSSGRIYEQYF

len: 14
abundance: NA
v_gene: TRBV3-1/TRBV3-2
d_gene: TRBD1
j_gene: TRBJ2-3
CDR3nt: TGTGCCAGCAGCCTCCCAGGGGGTACGGATACGCAGTATTTT
CDR3aa: CASSLPGGTDTQYF

len: 13
abundance: once
v_gene: TRBV12-3/TRBV12-4
d_gene: NA
j_gene: TRBJ1-5
CDR3nt: TGTGCCAGCAGGGCGGGGAGCAATCAGCCCCAGCATTTT
CDR3aa: CASRAGSNQPQHF

len: 14
abundance: NA
v_gene: TRBV7-9
d_gene: TRBD1
j_gene: TRBJ1-2
CDR3nt: TGTGCCAGCAGCCCTGACAGGGAAAGCTATGGCTACACCTTC
CDR3aa: CASSPDRESYGYTF

len: 16
abundance: NA
v_gene: TRBV7-2
d_gene: TRBD2
j_gene: TRBJ2-1
CDR3nt: TGTGCCAGCAGCTTAGTTGCTAGCGGGGGGACCAATGAGCAGTTCTTC
CDR3aa: CASSLVASGGTNEQFF

len: 18
abundance: NA
v_gene: TRBV11-3
d_gene: NA
j_gene: TRBJ1-1
CDR3nt: TGTGCCAGCAGCTTTTGGGCAGGATCACCAACAGAGAACACTGAAGCTTTCTTT
CDR3aa: CASSFWAGSPTENTEAFF

len: 14
abundance: NA
v_gene: TRBV6-5
d_gene: NA
j_gene: TRBJ1-1
CDR3nt: TGTGCCAGCAGAGTCGGGACGGCGAACACTGAAGCTTTCTTT
CDR3aa: CASRVGTANTEAFF

len: 15
abundance: NA
v_gene: TRBV5-6
d_gene: TRBD2
j_gene: TRBJ2-3
CDR3nt: TGTGCCAGCAGCTTGGCCGTTGGACTAGCAGATACGCAGTATTTT
CDR3aa: CASSLAVGLADTQYF

len: 14
abundance: NA
v_gene: TRBV3-1/TRBV3-2
d_gene: NA
j_gene: TRBJ1-5
CDR3nt: TGTGCCAGCAGCCAGGCCTCCGGCGGCCAGCCCCAGCATTTT
CDR3aa: CASSQASGGQPQHF

len: 14
abundance: NA
v_gene: TRBV19
d_gene: TRBD1
j_gene: TRBJ2-7
CDR3nt: TGTGCCAGTAGTCCTCCGGGACAGGGCCGCGAGCAGTACTTC
CDR3aa: CASSPPGQGREQYF

len: 13
abundance: NA
v_gene: TRBV11-2
d_gene: NA
j_gene: TRBJ1-1
CDR3nt: TGTGCCAGCAGCTTGGGCGTCAACACTGAAGCTTTCTTT
CDR3aa: CASSLGVNTEAFF

len: 13
abundance: few
v_gene: TRBV12-3/TRBV12-4
d_gene: NA
j_gene: TRBJ1-5
CDR3nt: TGTGCCAGCAGTTTGGGTAGCAATCAGCCCCAGCATTTT
CDR3aa: CASSLGSNQPQHF

len: 14
abundance: NA
v_gene: TRBV6-5
d_gene: NA
j_gene: TRBJ2-6
CDR3nt: TGTGCCAGCAGAGGGGGCTCTGGGGCCAACGTCCTGACTTTC
CDR3aa: CASRGGSGANVLTF

len: 14
abundance: NA
v_gene: TRBV24-1
d_gene: NA
j_gene: TRBJ2-5
CDR3nt: TGTGCCACCAGTGATTCACAAGGCCAAGAGACCCAGTACTTC
CDR3aa: CATSDSQGQETQYF

len: 14
abundance: NA
v_gene: TRBV7-9
d_gene: TRBD1
j_gene: TRBJ1-6
CDR3nt: TGTGCCAGCAGGGCCGGGACAGGAAATTCACCCCTCCACTTT
CDR3aa: CASRAGTGNSPLHF

len: 14
abundance: once
v_gene: TRBV6-2/TRBV6-3
d_gene: NA
j_gene: TRBJ2-7
CDR3nt: TGTGCCAGCAGTTACGAGCAGGGTCGGGTCGAGCAGTACTTC
CDR3aa: CASSYEQGRVEQYF

len: 15
abundance: NA
v_gene: TRBV27
d_gene: NA
j_gene: TRBJ2-5
CDR3nt: TGTGCCAGCAGTAACCCCGGACGGTTAAAAGAGACCCAGTACTTC
CDR3aa: CASSNPGRLKETQYF

len: 17
abundance: once
v_gene: TRBV5-1
d_gene: TRBD2
j_gene: TRBJ2-1
CDR3nt: TGCGCCAGCAGCCTCAAACCTAGCGGGGGGGCCTACAATGAGCAGTTCTTC
CDR3aa: CASSLKPSGGAYNEQFF

len: 14
abundance: NA
v_gene: TRBV11-3
d_gene: TRBD1
j_gene: TRBJ2-1
CDR3nt: TGTGCCAGCAGCTCGACAGGGGTCGGCAATGAGCAGTTCTTC
CDR3aa: CASSSTGVGNEQFF

len: 16
abundance: NA
v_gene: TRBV9
d_gene: NA
j_gene: TRBJ1-6
CDR3nt: TGTGCCAGCAGCGTCCGGGATCAGGCCTATAATTCACCCCTCCACTTT
CDR3aa: CASSVRDQAYNSPLHF

len: 14
abundance: NA
v_gene: TRBV2
d_gene: NA
j_gene: TRBJ1-3
CDR3nt: TGTGCCAGCATTCGGGGGTTCTCTGGAAACACCATATATTTT
CDR3aa: CASIRGFSGNTIYF

len: 17
abundance: few
v_gene: TRBV5-1
d_gene: TRBD1
j_gene: TRBJ1-4
CDR3nt: TGCGCCAGCAGCCCTCCTGGGGCAGGGGGCGTGGATGAAAAACTGTTTTTT
CDR3aa: CASSPPGAGGVDEKLFF

len: 14
abundance: NA
v_gene: TRBV25-1
d_gene: NA
j_gene: TRBJ2-7
CDR3nt: TGTGCCAGCAGTGATCTCCGGGACTTATACGAGCAGTACTTC
CDR3aa: CASSDLRDLYEQYF